The rows below give T cell receptor beta chains drawn from one sample of a study of T cells in Graves' hyperthyroidism and ophthalmopathy. TCRdb redid the calling of the multiplex PCR reads with MiXCR, one entry per CDR3 protein. The repertoire holds about 350,000 distinct CDR3 sequences, with about 18% as singletons. Source material: blood. All receptors derive from a woman under 30 with Graves' hyperthyroidism. Each CDR3 is given with its conserved first and last residue. D genes are given only for firm matches. Size is omitted from some rows. Given values are once, few, many or a class for expanded clones.

d_call j_call v_call clone_size cdr3_aa cdr3_nt
TRBD2 TRBJ2-4 TRBV20-1 few CSAKMGGRGNIQYF TGCAGTGCCAAGATGGGGGGGAGAGGGAACATTCAGTACTTC
. TRBJ1-1 TRBV5-1 many CASSEAGFTEAFF TGCGCCAGCAGCGAAGCGGGTTTCACTGAAGCTTTCTTT
. TRBJ1-6 TRBV30 . CAWGSPLGRDNSPLHF TGTGCCTGGGGGTCTCCTCTAGGGCGAGATAATTCACCCCTCCACTTT
TRBD1 TRBJ1-1 TRBV6-2/TRBV6-3 few CASSGQGVGTEAFF TGTGCCAGCAGTGGACAGGGTGTGGGTACTGAAGCTTTCTTT
. TRBJ1-1 TRBV30 many CAWRQGWNTEAFF TGTGCCTGGAGGCAGGGATGGAACACTGAAGCTTTCTTT
. TRBJ2-7 TRBV6-5 many CASSDSNYAPYEQYF TGTGCCAGCAGTGACTCCAACTATGCCCCCTACGAGCAGTACTTC
TRBD2 TRBJ2-5 TRBV12-3/TRBV12-4 many CASSSGGRTQYF TGTGCCAGCTCTAGCGGGGGCAGGACCCAGTACTTC
. TRBJ2-5 TRBV11-2 many CASSSSGTTQETQYF TGTGCCAGCAGCTCATCCGGGACAACCCAAGAGACCCAGTACTTC
. TRBJ2-4 TRBV11-2 many CASSPEGNIQYF TGTGCCAGCAGCCCGGAGGGGAACATTCAGTACTTC
. TRBJ2-2 TRBV28 many CASSSGAPNGELFF TGTGCCAGCAGTTCTGGCGCGCCCAACGGGGAGCTGTTTTTT
TRBD1 TRBJ2-7 TRBV27 . CPPGQGSYEQYF TGTCCCCCGGGACAGGGGTCCTACGAGCAGTACTTC
. TRBJ2-6 TRBV12-3/TRBV12-4 . CASSRAPGANVLTF TGTGCCAGCAGTAGGGCCCCTGGGGCCAACGTCCTGACTTTC
TRBD1 TRBJ1-5 TRBV19 . CASKMGARQGNQPQHF TGTGCCAGCAAAATGGGAGCCCGACAGGGGAATCAGCCCCAGCATTTT
. TRBJ1-2 TRBV6-1 many CASSARGDGAYGYTF TGTGCCAGCAGTGCGCGGGGGGACGGAGCCTATGGCTACACCTTC
. TRBJ1-5 TRBV24-1 many CATSDHLDQPQHF TGTGCCACCAGTGACCACCTGGATCAGCCCCAGCATTTT
. TRBJ1-3 TRBV6-5 many CASSYSGNTIYF TGTGCCAGCAGTTACTCCGGAAACACCATATATTTT